The next 7 T cell receptor beta chains were all read from a single sample in a study of T-cell reconstitution after alpha-beta-depleted transplantation in children. Unique molecular identifiers were used to barcode this TCRbeta library. MiXCR, run by TCRdb on the PCR reads, gives a single entry per CDR3 protein. Among about 98,000 distinct CDR3 sequences listed, about 7.5% were seen once. This material consisted of PBMCs, taken before TCRalphabeta/CD19-depleted stem cell transplant. The receptors here all came from a boy between 2 and 10 years old with acute lymphoblastic leukemia, due to receive a stem cell transplant.

In this sample, this clonotype turned up a few times. This chain connects TRBV9 to TRBJ2-1; a possible D gene is TRBD1 (5 bases). This CDR3 has 16 amino acids. The V end was cut by 2 bases, the J end by 0 bases, with 12 bases between. Germline-derived CDR1 and CDR2 are SGDLS and YYNGEE. The chain's CDR3 is CASSVRQPSSYNEQFF. The CDR3 DNA follows: TGTGCCAGCAGCGTCCGACAGCCGAGCTCCTACAATGAGCAGTTCTTC.

This clonotype came up many times. The rearrangement links TRBV5-6 to TRBJ2-7; D is ambiguous. This CDR3 has 14 residues. The V gene's germline CDR1 is SGHDT and CDR2 YYEEEE. The V and J ends lost 6 bases and 3 bases respectively, with 16 bases between them. CDR3 residues: CASTSIVIIYEQYF. DNA of the CDR3: TGTGCCAGCACCTCAATAGTAATTATCTACGAGCAGTACTTC.

V and J are TRBV27 and TRBJ1-2; D perhaps matches TRBD1 (5 bases). V was pared by 5 bases and J by 7 bases, with 20 bases between. The CDR3 is 15 residues long. CDR1 and CDR2 (germline): MNHEY, SMNVEV (reference sequence). CDR3 nucleotide sequence: TGTGCCAGCAGTAATAGGGGTCTTCTAACTGGTGGCTACACCTTC. This encodes CASSNRGLLTGGYTF.

This clonotype was found many times. The chain has TRBV10-3 and TRBJ1-2, with no clear D. Germline V lookup: CDR1 ENHRY, CDR2 SYGVKD. Trimming stripped 2 bases from V and 8 bases from J, with 12 bases between. The CDR3 spans 13 residues. The CDR3 loop is CAISEPSVDGYTF. CDR3 nucleotides: TGTGCCATCAGTGAGCCCTCAGTAGACGGCTACACCTTC.

On this clonotype itself: This clone may be a read error of a much larger clone one base away. The CDR3 does not end in the conserved phenylalanine or tryptophan, so this is likely a read error. The chain uses TRBV5-1 and TRBJ1-6, with 9 bases that match TRBD1. The CDR3 sequence is 15 residues long. V shed 0 bases and J 7 bases; nucleotides not matched to a gene: 2. The germline V gene encodes CDR1 SGHRS and CDR2 YFSETQ. CDR3 bases: TGCGCCAGCAGCTTGGAAGGACAGGGGAATTCACCCCTCCACTAT. This gives the protein CASSLEGQGNSPLHY.

The V and J genes are TRBV9 and TRBJ1-5; D possibly corresponds to TRBD1 (6 bases). Trimming took off 3 bases at V and 5 bases at J, with 12 bases between the two ends. The germline V gene has CDR1 SGDLS and CDR2 YYNGEE. CDR3 length: 14 amino acids. In DNA form, the CDR3 reads TGTGCCAGCAGCGCTCACAGGGATGATCAGCCCCAGCATTTT. Its translation: CASSAHRDDQPQHF.

V is TRBV10-3 and J is TRBJ1-2, with TRBD1 identical over 9 bases. The CDR3 runs to 15 residues. The J segment lost 4 bases and the V segment lost 8 bases, leaving 11 bases of the junction unmatched. CDR1 ENHRY and CDR2 SYGVKD come from the germline V gene. The CDR3 protein is CAIHDRGLQGYGYTF. CDR3 sequence (DNA): TGTGCCATCCATGACAGGGGGTTGCAGGGCTATGGCTACACCTTC.